Shown below are 20 T cell receptor beta chains from a single sample sequenced in a study of shared clonotypes between healthy human individuals. The naive CD8 subset, CD45RO-negative cells positively selected for CCR7, excluded terminally differentiated effector memory CD45RA+ cells. Sequenced by immunoSEQ multiplex PCR; TCRdb stores in-frame clones only, minus some. The data contain fewer than 850,000 clones, 90% to 97% of them seen just once; the ten biggest clones take up less than 0.3%. The sample taken for sequencing was naive CD8+ T cells sorted from blood. The receptors were sampled from a man in his thirties or forties in good health.

J is TRBJ2-2 and V is TRBV6-4; a possible D gene is TRBD1 (6 bases). Per the germline V gene, CDR1 is MRHNA and CDR2 is SNTAGT. The length of the CDR3 is 14 residues. Deletions cut 3 bases from V and 3 bases from J, with 8 bases between. CDR3 in amino acids: CASSETGDTGELFF. DNA for the CDR3: TGTGCCAGCAGTGAGACAGGAGACACCGGGGAGCTGTTTTTT.

This chain joins TRBV6-6 and TRBJ2-1; no reliable D call. The CDR3 consists of 14 residues. The ends were cut back, 6 bases at V and 13 bases at J, with 22 bases in the middle. Germline CDR1 is MNHNY and CDR2 is SVGAGI (reference sequence). The CDR3 DNA reads TGTGCCAGCAGCTTCCGGTCCCGCCTGGATGGACAGTTCTTC. Its protein is CASSFRSRLDGQFF.

The rearrangement uses TRBV4-3 and TRBJ2-7, with unresolved D. The CDR3 totals 14 residues. Germline V CDR1 and CDR2: LGHNA, YSLEER. The V end lost 3 bases, the J end lost 0 bases, and 9 bases lay between the germline ends. CDR3 bases: TGCGCCAGCAGCCACAGGCCGAGCTCCTACGAGCAGTACTTC. It is translated as CASSHRPSSYEQYF.

V gene TRBV11-2 combines with J gene TRBJ2-1, with TRBD2 matching over 11 bases. Unmatched junction bases numbered 7, after V lost 4 bases and J lost 5 bases. Germline CDR1 reads SGHAT; CDR2 reads FQNNGV. The CDR3 runs to 16 residues. The CDR3 loop is CASSSGTSGTNNEQFF. In DNA form, the CDR3 reads TGTGCCAGCAGCTCCGGGACTAGCGGCACCAACAATGAGCAGTTCTTC.

J is TRBJ2-7 and V is TRBV4-1, with D possibly TRBD2 on 5 matching bases. V was clipped by 0 bases and J by 9 bases, with 9 bases between them. CDR1 and CDR2 from the germline V gene are MGHRA and YSYEKL. CDR3 length equals 12 residues. CDR3 in DNA: TGCGCCAGCAGCCAAGACGGGGAGTGGCAGTACTTC. Residues: CASSQDGEWQYF.

A word on this clone: Other DNA sequences within the sample encode an identical CDR3. V is TRBV7-8 and J is TRBJ2-7; D may be TRBD1 or TRBD2 (5 bases each). CDR1 and CDR2 (germline): SGHVS, FQNEAQ. Trimming took off 4 bases at V and 0 bases at J, with 7 bases between the two ends. CDR3 size: 13 residues. CDR3 DNA: TGTGCCAGCAGCTCCGGGACCTCCTACGAGCAGTACTTC. Translated: CASSSGTSYEQYF. The full variable domain, rest sourced from reference TRBV7-8 and TRBJ2-7, is GAGVSQSPRYKVAKRGQDVALRCDPISGHVSLFWYQQALGQGPEFLTYFQNEAQLDKSGLPSDRFFAERPEGSVSTLKIQRTQQEDSAVYLCASSSGTSYEQYFGPGTRLTVT.

The rearrangement links TRBV2 to TRBJ2-7, with 8 bases aligning to TRBD1. The CDR3 sequence is 17 residues long. The V gene end was trimmed by 2 bases and the J gene end by 3 bases; junction bases not matched to a gene: 12. The germline gives CDR1 SNHLY, CDR2 FYNNEI. Written as DNA, the CDR3 is TGTGCCAGCAGTGAATTAGAAATAAGACAGGGGAACTACGAGCAGTACTTC. Translation gives CASSELEIRQGNYEQYF.

V usage is TRBV28 and J usage is TRBJ2-7, with D perhaps TRBD2 (5 bases). The CDR3 has 13 residues. Germline V gives CDR1 MDHEN, CDR2 SYDVKM. V lost 6 bases and J 3 bases, leaving 12 bases between the germline ends. The CDR3 region has the DNA TGTGCCAGCAGCCCCAGCGGAAACTACGAGCAGTACTTC. Translating it yields CASSPSGNYEQYF.

With regard to this clone: Other DNA variants within this sample encode the same CDR3. This chain uses TRBV29-1 with TRBJ1-1; D not certain. This CDR3 has 12 amino acids. V was shortened by 1 base and J by 0 bases, with 3 bases between the two germline ends. Germline lookup yields CDR1 SQVTM and CDR2 ANQGSEA. The CDR3 loop reads CSVEGLNTEAFF. The CDR3 DNA follows: TGCAGCGTTGAAGGGCTGAACACTGAAGCTTTCTTT.

The DNA for the CDR3 is TGTGCCAGCAGTGGCAGGACCGAAAAACTGTTTTTT. It is translated as CASSGRTEKLFF. This sequence joins TRBV27 and TRBJ1-4; D not certain. Trimming took off 5 bases at V and 8 bases at J, with 9 bases between the two ends. CDR1 is MNHEY, CDR2 SMNVEV, per germline (reference sequence). This CDR3 is built from 12 residues.

The V call is TRBV23-1, the J call TRBJ2-7, with TRBD1 as a possible D gene (6 bases). TRBV23-1 is placed among ORFs of uncertain function. The V gene lost 3 bases and the J gene lost 3 bases, with 21 bases spanning the gap. The CDR3 consists of 17 residues. In nucleotides, the CDR3 is TGCGCCAGCAGTCACTTGGACAGACCCGGCTGGGGCTACGAGCAGTACTTC. It translates to CASSHLDRPGWGYEQYF.

The chain employs TRBV29-1 and TRBJ1-1, with D unclear. The CDR3 has 13 residues. The germline CDR1 and CDR2 sequences are SQVTM and ANQGSEA. V was shortened by 4 bases and J by 0 bases, with 9 bases between the two germline ends. The CDR3 loop is CSVGVGMNTEAFF. CDR3 DNA sequence: TGCAGCGTTGGTGTCGGTATGAACACTGAAGCTTTCTTT.

The V gene is TRBV6-6, the J gene TRBJ2-1; D is uncertain. Trimming cost V 8 bases and J 9 bases, with 11 bases left between them. The CDR3 has 11 amino acids. Germline CDR1 MNHNY, CDR2 SVGAGI (reference sequence). CDR3 nucleotide sequence: TGTGCCAGCGGGGTTCCGGCTGAGCAGTTCTTC. Translated, it gives CASGVPAEQFF.

In regard to this clone: Other DNA sequences in this sample translate to the same CDR3. V is TRBV6-5 and J is TRBJ2-7; TRBD2 might be the D (6 bases). V was pared by 0 bases and J by 4 bases, with 7 bases between. Germline values: CDR1 MNHEY, CDR2 SVGAGI. This CDR3 has 13 amino acids. The CDR3 loop is CASSYSRGYEQYF. As DNA, the CDR3 is TGTGCCAGCAGTTACTCGCGGGGTTACGAGCAGTACTTC.

The chain combines TRBV7-9 with TRBJ1-2, with TRBD1 identical over 8 bases. The CDR3 sequence is 14 residues long. Germline trimming cut 5 bases from V and 5 bases from J; bases unmatched to any gene: 7. Germline V gene sequence: CDR1 SEHNR, CDR2 FQNEAQ (reference sequence). The chain's CDR3 is CASSQDRVFYGYTF. CDR3 nucleotides: TGTGCCAGCAGCCAGGACAGGGTCTTTTATGGCTACACCTTC.

The chain carries TRBV13 and TRBJ1-1, with D tentatively TRBD1 (6 bases). CDR3 length equals 14 residues. V lost 0 bases and J 6 bases, leaving 11 bases between the germline ends. In germline, CDR1 is PRHDT, CDR2 FYEKMQ (reference sequence). CDR3 coding DNA: TGTGCCAGCAGCTTAGGTGGGGGGCTCCCTGAAGCTTTCTTT. It yields the protein CASSLGGGLPEAFF.

V is TRBV2 and J is TRBJ2-1; TRBD2 matches at 12 bases. The CDR3 spans 16 residues. The V gene's germline CDR1 is SNHLY and CDR2 FYNNEI. V shed 10 bases, J shed 0 bases, and the junction held 7 bases outside the gene matches. The CDR3 protein is CATGLAGTSSYNEQFF. The CDR3 bases are TGTGCCACCGGACTAGCGGGAACCAGCTCCTACAATGAGCAGTTCTTC.

The chain has TRBV11-2 and TRBJ2-1; D remains ambiguous. Trimming left V 4 bases short and J 4 bases short, with 17 bases between. CDR3 length equals 16 residues. CDR1 and CDR2 (germline): SGHAT, FQNNGV. The chain's CDR3 is CASSSLGVGLYNEQFF. The CDR3 DNA is TGTGCCAGCAGCTCCTTAGGAGTGGGATTGTACAATGAGCAGTTCTTC. The full variable domain, its missing parts supplied by reference TRBV11-2 and TRBJ2-1, is EAGVAQSPRYKIIEKRQSVAFWCNPISGHATLYWYQQILGQGPKLLIQFQNNGVVDDSQLPKDRFSAERLKGVDSTLKIQPAKLEDSAVYLCASSSLGVGLYNEQFFGPGTRLTVL.

The chain carries TRBV11-2 and TRBJ2-7; D perhaps matches TRBD2 (6 bases). The CDR3 is 15 residues long. Trimming pared 1 base from V and 3 bases from J, leaving 13 bases between. In germline, CDR1 is SGHAT, CDR2 FQNNGV. The CDR3: CASSLGPGLLYEQYF. The CDR3 DNA is TGTGCCAGCAGCTTAGGGCCGGGACTCCTCTACGAGCAGTACTTC. Variable domain in full (rest from reference TRBV11-2 and TRBJ2-7): EAGVAQSPRYKIIEKRQSVAFWCNPISGHATLYWYQQILGQGPKLLIQFQNNGVVDDSQLPKDRFSAERLKGVDSTLKIQPAKLEDSAVYLCASSLGPGLLYEQYFGPGTRLTVT.

The genes are TRBV2 and TRBJ1-2; D gene unclear. The CDR3 contains 16 residues. V gave up 4 bases and J gave up 0 bases, with 15 bases separating them. Germline CDR1 is SNHLY and CDR2 is FYNNEI. This CDR3 reads CASSGEESIANYGYTF. CDR3 DNA: TGTGCCAGCAGTGGCGAGGAGTCGATAGCTAACTATGGCTACACCTTC.